This T cell receptor (beta chain) was obtained from a study of blood T cell repertoires in COVID-19. The method was immunoSEQ multiplex PCR; TCRdb's version includes in-frame clones alone and lacks a portion of them. The table records roughly 66,000 clones, 80% to 85% of them present only once. CDR1 and CDR2 (germline): KGHSH, LQKENI. The CDR3 runs 15 residues. V trimming: 5 bases; J trimming: 3 bases; junction bases outside the gene matches: 9. The TCR comes from a woman aged 60 to 75 with acute or convalescent COVID-19. The chain joins TRBV18 to TRBJ2-7; 8 bases line up with TRBD1. What was sequenced was peripheral blood. The CDR3 sequence: CASSGGQGVLYEQYF. DNA of the CDR3: TGTGCCAGCTCAGGCGGACAGGGCGTTCTCTACGAGCAGTACTTC.